This T cell receptor (beta chain) originates from a study of blood T cell repertoires in COVID-19. At the level of the study: From the United States, Italy and Spain came samples of acute and convalescent COVID-19.

Libraries were prepared by immunoSEQ multiplex PCR; TCRdb keeps only in-frame clonotypes and omits some of them. There are about 120,000 clones in the sample; 70% to 90% occur only once, and about 2.2% lies in the top ten. The CDR3 has 15 amino acids. V shed 3 bases, J shed 3 bases, and the junction held 8 bases outside the gene matches. CDR1 and CDR2 (germline): LNHDA, SQIVND (reference sequence). This sequence was found in a man aged 25-40 years with acute or convalescent COVID-19. The V gene is TRBV19, the J gene TRBJ2-7; 7 bases are shared with TRBD1. What was sequenced was peripheral blood. The CDR3 coding sequence is TGTGCCAGTAGTATTACAGGGGTGTATAGCTACGAGCAGTACTTC. Residues: CASSITGVYSYEQYF.